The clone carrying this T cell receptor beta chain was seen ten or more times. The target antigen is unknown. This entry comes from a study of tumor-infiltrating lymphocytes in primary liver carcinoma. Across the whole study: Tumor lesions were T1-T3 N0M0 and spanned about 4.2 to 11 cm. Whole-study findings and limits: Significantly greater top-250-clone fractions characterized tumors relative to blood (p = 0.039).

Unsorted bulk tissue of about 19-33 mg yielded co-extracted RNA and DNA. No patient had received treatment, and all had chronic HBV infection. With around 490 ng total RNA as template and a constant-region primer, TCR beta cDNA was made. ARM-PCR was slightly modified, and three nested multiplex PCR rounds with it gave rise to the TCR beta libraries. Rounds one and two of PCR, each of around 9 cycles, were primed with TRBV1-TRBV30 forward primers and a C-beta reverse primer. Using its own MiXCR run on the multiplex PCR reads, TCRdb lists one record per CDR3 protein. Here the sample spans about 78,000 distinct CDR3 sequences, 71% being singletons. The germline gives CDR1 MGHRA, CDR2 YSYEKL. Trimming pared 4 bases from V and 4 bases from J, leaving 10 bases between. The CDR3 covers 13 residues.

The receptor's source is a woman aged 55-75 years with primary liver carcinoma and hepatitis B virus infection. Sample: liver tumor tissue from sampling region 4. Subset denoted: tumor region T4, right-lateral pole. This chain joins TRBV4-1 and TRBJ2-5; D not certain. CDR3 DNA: TGCGCCAGCAGCCCACCGGCCGGAGAGACCCAGTACTTC. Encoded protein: CASSPPAGETQYF.